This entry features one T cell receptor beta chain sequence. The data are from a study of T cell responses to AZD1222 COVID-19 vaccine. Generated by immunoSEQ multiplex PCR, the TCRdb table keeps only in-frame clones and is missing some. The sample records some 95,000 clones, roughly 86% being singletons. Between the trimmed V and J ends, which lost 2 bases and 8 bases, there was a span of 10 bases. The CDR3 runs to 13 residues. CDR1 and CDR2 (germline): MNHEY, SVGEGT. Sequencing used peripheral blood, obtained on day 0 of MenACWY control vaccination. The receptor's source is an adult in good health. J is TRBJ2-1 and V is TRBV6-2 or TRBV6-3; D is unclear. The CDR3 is CASSYTAPDEQFF. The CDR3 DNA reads TGTGCCAGCAGTTACACGGCTCCCGATGAGCAGTTCTTC.